The 13 T cell receptor beta chains given below trace back to one sample, sequenced in a study of shared clonotypes between healthy human individuals. Repertoires were generated with immunoSEQ multiplex PCR, while TCRdb's copy carries only in-frame clones and drops some. The repertoire holds some 1.5 million clones, with around 98% as singletons. The sample taken for sequencing was naive CD4+ T cells sorted from blood. Subset defined: CD45RA+ positively selected. The receptors were sampled from a man under 40 in good health.

About this clone itself: Other nucleotide sequences from this sample produce the same CDR3. The chain recombines TRBV9 with TRBJ2-1; possible D gene TRBD2, 5 bases. Germline-derived CDR1 and CDR2 are SGDLS and YYNGEE. The CDR3 contains 15 residues. The ends were cut back, 0 bases at V and 0 bases at J, with 7 bases in the middle. The CDR3 loop reads CASSVVLASYNEQFF. CDR3 nucleotides: TGTGCCAGCAGCGTAGTTCTAGCCTCCTACAATGAGCAGTTCTTC.

This clone was seen a single time. The rearrangement joins TRBV6-1 to TRBJ2-1; no firm D call. Germline CDR1 and CDR2: MNHNS and SASEGT. V was pared by 4 bases and J by 15 bases, with 16 bases between. This CDR3 has 12 residues. The chain's CDR3 is CASSGLIQRVFF. CDR3 DNA sequence: TGTGCCAGCAGTGGGCTCATCCAAAGGGTGTTCTTC.

V is TRBV19 and J is TRBJ2-5, with D hard to call. V gave up 10 bases and J gave up 0 bases, with 12 bases separating them. Germline V gene data show CDR1 as LNHDA and CDR2 as SQIVND (reference sequence). The CDR3 contains 13 residues. CDR3 sequence (DNA): TGTGCCACCTTGGGTTTCAACCAAGAGACCCAGTACTTC. Its translation: CATLGFNQETQYF. Supplemented by reference TRBV19 and TRBJ2-5, the full variable domain reads DGGITQSPKYLFRKEGQNVTLSCEQNLNHDAMYWYRQDPGQGLRLIYYSQIVNDFQKGDIAEGYSVSREKKESFPLTVTSAQKNPTAFYLCATLGFNQETQYFGPGTRLLVL.

V usage is TRBV29-1 and J usage is TRBJ1-3; 8 positions match TRBD1. This CDR3 spans 15 amino acids. The germline V gene encodes CDR1 SQVTM and CDR2 ANQGSEA. V lost 7 bases to trimming and J lost 0 bases; unmatched junction nucleotides: 8. CDR3 nucleotide sequence: TGCAGCGCTCCGACAGGGGACGTCTCTGGAAACACCATATATTTT. It encodes CSAPTGDVSGNTIYF.

The chain has TRBV5-1 and TRBJ2-5; tentatively, D is TRBD2 (6 bases). This CDR3 spans 15 amino acids. The germline V gene has CDR1 SGHRS and CDR2 YFSETQ. Trimming cost V 3 bases and J 4 bases, with 16 bases left between them. The CDR3, as DNA: TGCGCCAGCAGCTCAACCGGACTGGGGGGAGAGACCCAGTACTTC. It yields the protein CASSSTGLGGETQYF. Full variable domain (outside the CDR3, taken from reference TRBV5-1 and TRBJ2-5): KAGVTQTPRYLIKTRGQQVTLSCSPISGHRSVSWYQQTPGQGLQFLFEYFSETQRNKGNFPGRFSGRQFSNSRSEMNVSTLELGDSALYLCASSSTGLGGETQYFGPGTRLLVL.

The chain uses TRBV6-6 and TRBJ1-5, with 7 bases identical to TRBD1. CDR3 length equals 14 residues. V trimming: 6 bases; J trimming: 5 bases; junction bases outside the gene matches: 7. Germline V CDR1 and CDR2: MNHNY, SVGAGI (reference sequence). In DNA form, the CDR3 reads TGTGCCAGCAGGACCCCCCAGGGGGATCAGCCCCAGCATTTT. It yields the protein CASRTPQGDQPQHF.

The rearrangement joins TRBV5-6 to TRBJ1-3, with 8 bases fitting TRBD1. V was clipped by 0 bases and J by 0 bases; unmatched bases: 2. CDR3 length equals 16 residues. Germline V gene sequence: CDR1 SGHDT, CDR2 YYEEEE. The CDR3 nucleotides read TGTGCCAGCAGCTTGGCAGGGGGCGTCTCTGGAAACACCATATATTTT. It is translated as CASSLAGGVSGNTIYF. Variable domain in full (rest from reference TRBV5-6 and TRBJ1-3): DAGVTQSPTHLIKTRGQQVTLRCSPKSGHDTVSWYQQALGQGPQFIFQYYEEEERQRGNFPDRFSGHQFPNYSSELNVNALLLGDSALYLCASSLAGGVSGNTIYFGEGSWLTVV.

The chain joins TRBV28 to TRBJ1-2; D remains unclear. This CDR3 contains 12 residues. Germline V gives CDR1 MDHEN, CDR2 SYDVKM. V was pared by 2 bases and J by 8 bases, with 9 bases between. The chain's CDR3 is CASSLPPGGYTF. CDR3 nucleotide sequence: TGTGCCAGCAGTTTACCTCCTGGCGGCTACACCTTC.

This chain joins TRBV7-2 and TRBJ2-7, with TRBD1 identical over 10 bases. Germline CDR1 and CDR2: SGHTA and FQGNSA. The CDR3 consists of 12 residues. Unmatched junction bases numbered 1, after V lost 4 bases and J lost 7 bases. CDR3 in DNA: TGTGCCAGCAGCTGGACAGGGGGGGAGCAGTACTTC. Amino acid sequence: CASSWTGGEQYF.

The V call is TRBV28, the J call TRBJ2-3; D may be TRBD2 (5 bases). The CDR3 consists of 16 residues. The V end lost 6 bases, the J end lost 1 base, and 17 bases lay between the germline ends. CDR1 and CDR2 from the germline V gene are MDHEN and SYDVKM. CDR3 sequence: CASSPGSQGGTDTQYF. CDR3 DNA sequence: TGTGCCAGCAGCCCGGGGTCCCAAGGCGGCACAGATACGCAGTATTTT.

The chain recombines TRBV30 with TRBJ1-3, with TRBD1 as a possible D gene (5 bases). CDR3 length: 13 residues. V lost 2 bases and J 4 bases, leaving 9 bases between the germline ends. Per the germline V gene, CDR1 is GTSNPN and CDR2 is SVGIG (reference sequence). The CDR3 protein is CAWSTAGGNTIYF. The CDR3 DNA is TGTGCCTGGAGTACGGCAGGGGGAAACACCATATATTTT.

This chain joins TRBV27 and TRBJ2-3; D is unresolved. V gave up 7 bases and J gave up 1 base, with 12 bases separating them. This CDR3 comprises 14 residues. Germline values: CDR1 MNHEY, CDR2 SMNVEV (reference sequence). CDR3 sequence (DNA): TGTGCCAGCAATCCCTGGTTAGGCACAGATACGCAGTATTTT. It encodes CASNPWLGTDTQYF.

The chain has TRBV6-6 and TRBJ2-1; 12 bases fit TRBD2. Germline V gene lookup returns CDR1 MNHNY and CDR2 SVGAGI (reference sequence). There are 15 residues in the CDR3. The V and J ends lost 2 bases and 9 bases, in that order; junction bases with no gene match: 5. The CDR3 sequence is CASSYRLAGVTEQFF. The CDR3 coding sequence is TGTGCCAGCAGTTACCGACTAGCGGGAGTCACTGAGCAGTTCTTC.